This TCR beta chain was recorded in a study of spatial heterogeneity in lung cancer. Findings and limits, study-wide: At resection, ubiquitous expanded tumor TCRs appeared in blood more than at follow-up.

TCRdb re-called the 5' RACE reads through MiXCR, storing one row per CDR3 protein. This table holds 25,000 or so distinct CDR3 sequences, less than 5.5% found once. This clonotype was seen many times. The antigen is not known. V lost 3 bases and J lost 3; bases outside the gene matches: 4. The V gene's germline CDR1 is SGHTA and CDR2 FQGTGA. CDR3 length equals 15 residues. Sample time point: sample taken at primary tumor resection. Sequencing was performed on whole RNA extracted from tumor and nontumor lung tissue, or from frozen PBMC, and the material was left unsorted. The sequence was obtained from a male donor with early-stage non-small cell lung cancer. This material consisted of PBMCs, taken at surgery. This chain joins TRBV7-3 and TRBJ2-1; 8 bases match TRBD2. The CDR3 reads CASSFSAGGYNEQFF. The CDR3 DNA reads as TGTGCCAGCAGCTTTTCCGCGGGGGGCTACAATGAGCAGTTCTTC.